This TCR beta chain was sequenced during a study of blood T cell repertoires in COVID-19 (dated by TCRdb to the early 2020s). Notes on the research overall: The collaborator samples originated in the United States, Italy and Spain and spanned the acute and convalescent phases of COVID-19. The prospective study material was composed of cDNA or gDNA derived from T cells, B-cell-depleted T cells, or PBMCs. The dataset comprised deeply sampled blood TCRbeta repertoires from subjects exposed to, actively infected with, or recovered from COVID-19. The repertoires were made available in a free public database intended to serve as a resource for research on the immune response to SARS-CoV-2. Samples came from the ongoing ImmuneRACE study (first 160 participants) plus 1,254 subjects from 6 global collaborators. The sample metadata nearly always contained a de-identified subject ID, COVID-19 status, age in years and sex. Where HLA class I and class II types were available, the types were taken from metadata supplied by the sample provider, not from assay-based typing.

The immunoSEQ Assay, a bias-controlled multiplex PCR, was used to amplify TCRbeta CDR3 regions from genomic DNA. As for the authors' bioinformatics: Within the assay, amplification of reference gene primers was used to estimate how many nucleated cells each sample contained. To quantify the absolute abundance of each unique TCRbeta CDR3 rearrangement, sequence reads were collapsed and filtered. For each sample, productive Simpson clonality was calculated as the square root of Simpson's diversity index over productive rearrangements. As stored in TCRdb, this immuneACCESS dataset retains in-frame rearrangements with V and J assigned. A fraction of the clones does not appear; measured against another copy, unresolved V genes explain less than half of the discrepancy, and the remainder lacks a known reason. The V and J calls and clone size are taken from that table; D and trimming were inferred from the DNA. The sample table contains some 90,000 clones; only one count was recorded for roughly 87% of them. The ten largest clones add up to more than 8% of the sample.

Whole blood was collected in K2EDTA tubes by collaborating institutions according to the institutions' own protocols. For TCRbeta analysis, collaborators shipped samples in one of three forms: frozen whole blood, isolated PBMCs, or DNA extracted from either of those sample types. Trimming removed 6 bases from V and 0 bases from J; the gene matches leave 0 bases unexplained. The CDR1 and CDR2 encoded by the germline V gene are ENHRY and SYGVKD. The CDR3 holds 14 amino acids from the cysteine to the phenylalanine. The entry retains the CDR3 DNA only, 42 bases that are in frame from base 1. In regard to this clone: The clone's antigen remains unknown. No clone much larger than this one lies a single base away; base qualities are absent.

The paper's findings and limits, for the study overall: The quantity of clinical and demographic metadata differed by source and by participant and was supplied without curation.

Recombination linked TRBV10-3 to TRBJ2-3, and 10 junctional nucleotides match TRBD2. This sequence originates from a man aged 45 to 65 with acute or convalescent COVID-19. Material for sequencing was peripheral blood. CDR3 loop: CAIRLAGSTDTQYF. The nucleotide sequence reads TGTGCCATCAGACTAGCGGGGAGCACAGATACGCAGTATTTT.